This TCR beta chain was captured by sequencing in a study of cytomegalovirus exposure and HLA in healthy donors. Whole-study findings and limits: In a later analysis, V- and J-gene trimming of beta chains associated with a DCLRE1C missense variant, replicated independently. A later analysis reportedly identified an Asian-associated ancestry cluster as carrying fewer N-insertions than the 666-donor mean. Immune exposure data for these donors was limited to CMV serostatus.

A note on this clone: Its cognate antigen is unknown.

The CDR3 consists of 11 residues. Germline CDR1 SQVTM, CDR2 ANQGSEA. The ends were cut back, 7 bases at V and 12 bases at J, with 16 bases in the middle. 13 Jbeta primers and 60 Vbeta primers were used for the PCR. Here immunoSEQ multiplex PCR was the method, and the copy in TCRdb shows in-frame clones only, minus some. The sample lists about 160,000 clones, approximately 80% occurring once. V gene TRBV29-1 combines with J gene TRBJ2-1; D possibly corresponds to TRBD2 (6 bases). Sequenced input: PBMCs. The sequence came from a man aged 25-40 years in good health and CMV-seronegative. This chain's CDR3 is CSATDVGRQFF. The DNA of the CDR3 is TGCAGCGCCACTGATGTCGGGAGGCAGTTCTTC.